These 32 T cell receptor beta chains share one sample of origin, sequenced in a study of cytomegalovirus exposure and HLA in healthy donors. Profiled with immunoSEQ multiplex PCR; TCRdb holds only in-frame clones, not every one. In the table there are 150,000 to 200,000 clones, around 80% of which are singletons. The sample taken for sequencing was PBMCs. The receptors derive from a woman aged 30 to 39 in good health and CMV-seronegative.

The sample holds a few counts of this clone. The V call is TRBV7-8, the J call TRBJ1-1, with D perhaps TRBD1 (5 bases). The CDR3 sequence is 13 residues long. Trimming left V 5 bases short and J 10 bases short, with 17 bases between. Germline-derived CDR1 and CDR2 are SGHVS and FQNEAQ. This chain's CDR3 is CASSISGTGRAFF. Written as DNA, the CDR3 is TGTGCCAGCAGCATTTCAGGGACCGGGAGAGCTTTCTTT.

The DNA for the CDR3 is TGTGCCAGCAGTTACGGGACAGGGGGAAACATTCAGTACTTC. This encodes CASSYGTGGNIQYF. The rearrangement uses TRBV6-5 and TRBJ2-4; 11 bases fit TRBD1. Germline V CDR1 and CDR2: MNHEY, SVGAGI. With 2 bases clipped from V and 6 bases from J, the junction kept 0 bases outside the gene matches. The CDR3 is 14 amino acids.

This clone was seen just once. J is TRBJ2-7 and V is TRBV25-1; maybe TRBD1 (6 bases). From germline, CDR1 is MGHDK and CDR2 SYGVNS. V was shortened by 4 bases and J by 2 bases, with 15 bases between the two germline ends. The CDR3 consists of 15 residues. CDR3 bases: TGTGCCAGCAGTGCAAGTATGGGGGCCCCCTACGAGCAGTACTTC. Protein sequence: CASSASMGAPYEQYF.

The J gene is TRBJ1-1, the V gene TRBV10-3, with TRBD1 as a possible D gene (5 bases). V lost 6 bases to trimming and J lost 6 bases, with 20 bases between them. Germline values: CDR1 ENHRY, CDR2 SYGVKD. This CDR3 region has 15 residues. This CDR3 reads CAIRDPMWGEPEAFF. As DNA, the CDR3 is TGTGCCATCAGAGACCCAATGTGGGGGGAGCCTGAAGCTTTCTTT.

In this sample, this clone turned up many times. This chain joins TRBV5-1 and TRBJ2-7; no clear D. CDR3 length: 14 residues. Germline loops: CDR1 SGHRS, CDR2 YFSETQ. V was trimmed by 0 bases and J by 6 bases, leaving 13 bases between them. The CDR3 nucleotides read TGCGCCAGCAGCTTGGGCGGTGACGCTGGCGAGCAGTACTTC. Its protein is CASSLGGDAGEQYF.

This chain connects TRBV30 to TRBJ2-3, with 10 nucleotides matching TRBD2. Per the germline V gene, CDR1 is GTSNPN and CDR2 is SVGIG (reference sequence). This CDR3 comprises 16 residues. V shed 0 bases, J shed 3 bases, and the junction held 6 bases outside the gene matches. CDR3 protein: CAWSVNLAGVTDTQYF. CDR3 bases: TGTGCCTGGAGTGTAAATCTAGCGGGAGTAACAGATACGCAGTATTTT.

The chain carries TRBV6-1 and TRBJ1-4; the D is unclear. V was shortened by 7 bases and J by 2 bases, with 14 bases between the two germline ends. The germline gives CDR1 MNHNS, CDR2 SASEGT. The CDR3 loop spans 15 amino acids. CDR3 residues: CASTDGSATNEKLFF. Here the CDR3 DNA reads TGTGCCAGCACAGACGGGAGCGCGACTAATGAAAAACTGTTTTTT.

This clone was detected only a few times. The chain has TRBV30 and TRBJ2-7; D possibly corresponds to TRBD2 (5 bases). CDR1 and CDR2 from the germline V gene are GTSNPN and SVGIG (reference sequence). Deletions cut 3 bases from V and 5 bases from J, with 5 bases between. The CDR3 is 10 amino acids. CDR3 DNA: TGTGCCTGGAGCGGGAACGAGCAGTACTTC. Amino acids: CAWSGNEQYF.

The chain is built from TRBV6-1 and TRBJ1-5; tentative D call: TRBD1 (6 bases). The V and J ends lost 4 bases and 0 bases respectively, with 10 bases between them. CDR3 length equals 15 residues. Germline V CDR1 and CDR2: MNHNS, SASEGT. The CDR3 nucleotides read TGTGCCAGCAGTGCTACAGGGCTTAGCAATCAGCCCCAGCATTTT. Translating gives CASSATGLSNQPQHF.

The gene calls are TRBV18 and TRBJ2-7, with a possible D match to TRBD1 (6 bases). V lost 1 base and J 3 bases, leaving 10 bases between the germline ends. Germline CDR1 reads KGHSH; CDR2 reads LQKENI. The CDR3 totals 14 residues. CDR3 in amino acids: CASSPRQELYEQYF. The CDR3 DNA sequence: TGTGCCAGCTCACCACGACAGGAGCTCTACGAGCAGTACTTC.

This chain uses TRBV14 with TRBJ2-7, with 11 bases that match TRBD2. V dropped 0 bases and J dropped 0; count of bases not matched to a gene: 4. The CDR3 is 17 amino acids. Germline CDR1 SGHDN, CDR2 FVKESK. This CDR3 reads CASSQELAGDRSYEQYF. In DNA form, the CDR3 reads TGTGCCAGCAGCCAAGAACTAGCGGGGGACCGCTCCTACGAGCAGTACTTC.

The chain links TRBV30 to TRBJ1-1, with D unclear. The CDR3 is 13 amino acids. V lost 2 bases to trimming and J lost 1 base, with 8 bases between them. From germline, CDR1 is GTSNPN and CDR2 SVGIG (reference sequence). The CDR3 DNA is TGTGCCTGGAGTCGCTCAGAGAACACTGAAGCTTTCTTT. This encodes CAWSRSENTEAFF. Looking up the rest from reference TRBV30 and TRBJ1-1 gives the full variable domain: SQTIHQWPATLVQPVGSPLSLECTVEGTSNPNLYWYRQAAGRGLQLLFYSVGIGQISSEVPQNLSASRPQDRQFILSSKKLLLSDSGFYLCAWSRSENTEAFFGQGTRLTVV.

The V call is TRBV5-1, the J call TRBJ2-7; no clear D. The germline V gene has CDR1 SGHRS and CDR2 YFSETQ. Trimming shortened V by 4 bases and J by 4 bases, and 21 bases separated the two germline ends. This CDR3 contains 16 residues. CDR3 DNA sequence: TGCGCCAGCAGCCGACAAGCTGCCCCCACCCAGTACGAGCAGTACTTC. Translating gives CASSRQAAPTQYEQYF.

The rearrangement uses TRBV9 and TRBJ2-4; 7 nucleotides match TRBD2. Germline CDR1 and CDR2: SGDLS and YYNGEE. CDR3 length: 14 residues. The V segment lost 3 bases and the J segment 6 bases; nucleotides outside the gene matches: 6. The CDR3 spells CASSAGGSGNIQYF. CDR3 in DNA: TGTGCCAGCAGCGCGGGGGGTTCGGGAAACATTCAGTACTTC.

The rearrangement joins TRBV6-5 to TRBJ1-1, with D unclear. In germline, CDR1 is MNHEY, CDR2 SVGAGI. Trimming removed 4 bases at V and 5 bases at J, with 14 bases between. The CDR3 spans 14 residues. The CDR3 loop is CASSLEVVGTEAFF. Written as DNA, the CDR3 is TGTGCCAGCAGTTTGGAGGTGGTGGGGACTGAAGCTTTCTTT.

On this clone itself: Additional DNA sequences in this sample encode the identical CDR3. V gene TRBV19 combines with J gene TRBJ1-2; 10 bases match TRBD1. Germline values: CDR1 LNHDA, CDR2 SQIVND (reference sequence). The CDR3 sequence is 12 residues long. The junction had 0 bases not matched to a gene; V was cut back by 6 bases and J by 5 bases. The CDR3 reads CASRDRGYGYTF. CDR3 coding DNA: TGTGCCAGTAGGGACAGGGGGTATGGCTACACCTTC.

The rearrangement joins TRBV5-1 to TRBJ2-3, with 11 bases lining up with TRBD2. This CDR3 has 15 amino acids. CDR1 is SGHRS and CDR2 is YFSETQ in the germline V gene. V was clipped by 5 bases and J by 5 bases; unmatched bases: 7. CDR3: CASRFSGGAQDTQYF. DNA of the CDR3: TGCGCCAGCAGATTTAGCGGGGGGGCGCAAGATACGCAGTATTTT.

Here the CDR3 reads CASSPMGSSYGYTF. Written as DNA, the CDR3 is TGTGCCAGCAGCCCGATGGGGAGTTCTTATGGCTACACCTTC. The genes are TRBV25-1 and TRBJ1-2; no reliable D call. CDR3 length equals 14 residues. Germline V gene sequence: CDR1 MGHDK, CDR2 SYGVNS. Trimming took off 6 bases at V and 5 bases at J, with 16 bases between the two ends.

This clone was recorded only once. The rearrangement uses TRBV10-3 and TRBJ1-1; D ambiguous. The CDR3 contains 15 residues. From germline, CDR1 is ENHRY and CDR2 SYGVKD. Trimming cost V 4 bases and J 4 bases, with 16 bases left between them. CDR3 coding DNA: TGTGCCATCAGTGTTAGTACGGGCGGGCGCACTGAAGCTTTCTTT. Translated: CAISVSTGGRTEAFF.

The chain carries TRBV16 and TRBJ2-3, with TRBD2 identical over 7 bases. There are 14 residues in the CDR3. Germline CDR1 is KGHSY and CDR2 is FQNENV. The V gene end was trimmed by 4 bases and the J gene end by 4 bases; junction bases not matched to a gene: 5. The CDR3: CASSLGGTADTQYF. The CDR3 nucleotides read TGTGCCAGCAGCCTGGGGGGGACCGCAGATACGCAGTATTTT.

This clone has only a few counts. The genes are TRBV28 and TRBJ1-3, with D hard to call. CDR1 and CDR2 from the germline V gene are MDHEN and SYDVKM. This CDR3 comprises 17 residues. Trimming cost V 5 bases and J 0 bases, with 17 bases left between them. In DNA form, the CDR3 reads TGTGCCAGCAGTCTTACCCTCCCCTTGAGCTCTGGAAACACCATATATTTT. This translates into CASSLTLPLSSGNTIYF.

The CDR3: CASSMGSSGPTDTQYF. Written as DNA, the CDR3 is TGTGCCAGTAGTATGGGCTCAAGCGGCCCCACAGATACGCAGTATTTT. The V call is TRBV19, the J call TRBJ2-3; D may be TRBD2 (5 bases). This CDR3 has 16 amino acids. Per the germline V gene, CDR1 is LNHDA and CDR2 is SQIVND (reference sequence). V was pared by 3 bases and J by 2 bases, with 15 bases between.

V is TRBV28 and J is TRBJ1-2; D remains unclear. The CDR3 has 11 residues. V was cut by 6 bases and J by 5 bases, with 7 bases left in between. Germline V gene lookup returns CDR1 MDHEN and CDR2 SYDVKM. The CDR3 loop is CASRPTYGYTF. In nucleotides, the CDR3 is TGTGCCAGCAGGCCGACTTATGGCTACACCTTC.

The V and J genes are TRBV25-1 and TRBJ1-1; 9 bases fit TRBD1. The germline CDR1 and CDR2 sequences are MGHDK and SYGVNS. V shed 7 bases, J shed 6 bases, and the junction held 12 bases outside the gene matches. The CDR3 is 15 amino acids. DNA for the CDR3: TGTGCCAGCACCGAAGGTAGGACAGGGGCCCCTGAAGCTTTCTTT. Translation gives CASTEGRTGAPEAFF.

The gene calls are TRBV29-1 and TRBJ2-5; tentatively, D is TRBD1 (5 bases). Germline assignment: CDR1 SQVTM and CDR2 ANQGSEA. The CDR3 sequence is 11 residues long. V lost 8 bases, J lost 2 bases, and 9 bases lay in between. The CDR3 nucleotides are TGCAGCAGTCGACAGCAAGAGACCCAGTACTTC. It specifies CSSRQQETQYF. The variable domain in full, with the rest retrieved from reference TRBV29-1 and TRBJ2-5, is SAVISQKPSRDICQRGTSLTIQCQVDSQVTMMFWYRQQPGQSLTLIATANQGSEATYESGFVIDKFPISRPNLTFSTLTVSNMSPEDSSIYLCSSRQQETQYFGPGTRLLVL.

This clone has a handful of counts. A junction end diverges from the germline sequence, so it may reflect a read error. The rearrangement links TRBV11-2 to TRBJ1-2; 11 nucleotides line up with TRBD1. CDR1 SGHAT and CDR2 FQNNGV come from the germline V gene. The CDR3 has 11 amino acids. The CDR3 spells CASSKGQGVHF. The CDR3 DNA reads TGTGCCAGCAGCAAGGGACAGGGGGTTCACTTC.

This clone was observed a few times. This chain uses TRBV6-5 with TRBJ1-1; possible D gene TRBD1, 6 bases. V was trimmed by 5 bases and J by 8 bases, leaving 9 bases between them. The V gene's germline CDR1 is MNHEY and CDR2 SVGAGI. This CDR3 is 11 amino acids long. Here the CDR3 reads CASSQDREAFF. DNA of the CDR3: TGTGCCAGCAGTCAGGACAGAGAAGCTTTCTTT.

J is TRBJ2-7 and V is TRBV5-1; 14 bases align to TRBD2. Germline CDR1 SGHRS, CDR2 YFSETQ. Trimming at V came to 4 bases and at J to 0 bases, leaving 9 bases not matched to a gene. The CDR3 is made up of 18 amino acids. The CDR3 DNA follows: TGCGCCAGCAGCCTAGGACTAGCGGGGGGCCATATCTCCTACGAGCAGTACTTC. Its protein is CASSLGLAGGHISYEQYF.

The chain combines TRBV5-1 with TRBJ2-1, with a possible D match to TRBD1 (6 bases). The V gene lost 4 bases and the J gene lost 0 bases, with 11 bases spanning the gap. The germline V gene has CDR1 SGHRS and CDR2 YFSETQ. The CDR3 totals 15 residues. The CDR3 nucleotides are TGCGCCAGCAGCAGGGAACAGGGCTCCTACAATGAGCAGTTCTTC. Translated: CASSREQGSYNEQFF.

The chain uses TRBV5-4 and TRBJ1-3; D gene ambiguous. CDR1 SGHNT and CDR2 YYREEE come from the germline V gene (reference sequence). Trimming shortened V by 0 bases and J by 0 bases, and 10 bases separated the two germline ends. The length of the CDR3 is 16 residues. CDR3 nucleotide sequence: TGTGCCAGCAGCTTGGCGACGGGGTCCTCTGGAAACACCATATATTTT. Protein sequence: CASSLATGSSGNTIYF.

The genes are TRBV5-1 and TRBJ2-7, with TRBD2 matching 10 bases. The CDR3 totals 15 residues. The V and J ends lost 3 bases and 3 bases, in that order; junction bases with no gene match: 6. The germline gives CDR1 SGHRS, CDR2 YFSETQ. The chain's CDR3 is CASSYGLADHYEQYF. In nucleotides, the CDR3 is TGCGCCAGCAGCTACGGACTAGCGGATCACTACGAGCAGTACTTC. Based on the CDR3 plus reference TRBV5-1 and TRBJ2-7, the full variable domain is KAGVTQTPRYLIKTRGQQVTLSCSPISGHRSVSWYQQTPGQGLQFLFEYFSETQRNKGNFPGRFSGRQFSNSRSEMNVSTLELGDSALYLCASSYGLADHYEQYFGPGTRLTVT.

The rearrangement uses TRBV6-1 and TRBJ1-1; D is perhaps TRBD1 (5 bases). V was clipped by 4 bases and J by 2 bases, with 14 bases between them. Per the germline V gene, CDR1 is MNHNS and CDR2 is SASEGT. The CDR3 has 15 amino acids. The CDR3 coding sequence is TGTGCCAGCAGTGGACACTTTCAGGGTAACACTGAAGCTTTCTTT. Protein product: CASSGHFQGNTEAFF.